Below are 18 T cell receptor beta chains sequenced from a single sample in a study of OX40 agonist ivuxolimab in advanced cancers. Sequencing used immunoSEQ multiplex PCR; TCRdb keeps in-frame clones, though not all of them. The sample carries under 70,000 clones, 70% to 90% recorded once. The material was CD4+ or CD8+ T cells sorted from blood, obtained in a trial of the OX40 agonist ivuxolimab. Source of these receptors: an adult with an advanced solid tumor such as melanoma, head and neck, liver or kidney cancer.

The chain combines TRBV4-2 with TRBJ2-2; 9 bases fit TRBD2. Germline CDR1 LGHNA, CDR2 YNFKEQ. The V and J ends lost 0 bases and 5 bases, in that order; junction bases with no gene match: 4. The CDR3 consists of 16 residues. The CDR3, as DNA: TGTGCCAGCAGCCAAGATTTTGCGGGAGGGACCGGGGAGCTGTTTTTT. It is translated as CASSQDFAGGTGELFF.

This chain links TRBV5-4 with TRBJ2-1; 7 bases fit TRBD2. Trimming at V came to 5 bases and at J to 0 bases, leaving 5 bases not matched to a gene. CDR3 length: 15 residues. In germline, CDR1 is SGHNT, CDR2 YYREEE (reference sequence). The chain's CDR3 is CASSSGTNSYNEQFF. CDR3 nucleotides: TGTGCCAGCAGTTCCGGGACTAACTCCTACAATGAGCAGTTCTTC.

The rearrangement links TRBV28 to TRBJ1-2; no clear D gene. The CDR3 runs to 13 residues. V shed 1 base and J shed 6 bases, with 9 bases lying between them. Germline V gene data show CDR1 as MDHEN and CDR2 as SYDVKM. The CDR3: CASSLYRYNGYTF. Written as DNA, the CDR3 is TGTGCCAGCAGTTTATACAGATATAATGGCTACACCTTC.

Only one count was recorded for this clone. The rearrangement uses TRBV6-1 and TRBJ2-7; possibly TRBD1 or TRBD2 for D (5 bases each). The CDR3 extends over 12 amino acids. CDR1 is MNHNS, CDR2 SASEGT, per germline. V was trimmed by 8 bases and J by 3 bases, leaving 11 bases between them. In DNA form, the CDR3 reads TGTGCCAGCCGGGACGGCCTCTACGAGCAGTACTTC. The encoded protein is CASRDGLYEQYF.

The chain carries TRBV29-1 and TRBJ2-7, with D maybe TRBD1 (6 bases). This CDR3 has 14 amino acids. Germline-derived CDR1 and CDR2 are SQVTM and ANQGSEA. V was cut by 0 bases and J by 3 bases, with 12 bases left in between. CDR3 loop: CSVEDKEGGYEQYF. Here the CDR3 DNA reads TGCAGCGTTGAAGATAAAGAAGGGGGCTACGAGCAGTACTTC.

The sample holds one count of this clone. The chain has TRBV11-2 and TRBJ2-1; D call uncertain. CDR3 length: 13 amino acids. V lost 1 base and J lost 4, with 5 bases in between. The V gene's germline CDR1 is SGHAT and CDR2 FQNNGV. The chain's CDR3 is CASSLVVYNEQFF. CDR3 coding DNA: TGTGCCAGCAGCTTAGTCGTGTACAATGAGCAGTTCTTC.

V usage is TRBV7-2 and J usage is TRBJ1-1, with D uncertain. V gave up 1 base and J gave up 0 bases, with 15 bases separating them. The CDR3 loop spans 17 amino acids. CDR1 and CDR2 from the germline V gene are SGHTA and FQGNSA. The DNA of the CDR3 is TGTGCCAGCAGCTTAGGAGGCAATTACTTGATGAACACTGAAGCTTTCTTT. Translating it yields CASSLGGNYLMNTEAFF.

The rearrangement uses TRBV7-8 and TRBJ1-1; 9 bases match TRBD1. V lost 3 bases to trimming and J lost 5 bases; unmatched junction nucleotides: 4. Per germline, CDR1 SGHVS and CDR2 FQNEAQ. The CDR3 has 14 residues. In DNA, the CDR3 is TGTGCCAGCAGCTTCACGACAGGGGGAACTGAAGCTTTCTTT. Its protein is CASSFTTGGTEAFF.

This clone was observed a single time. This rearrangement joins TRBV5-5 to TRBJ1-5, with D perhaps TRBD1 (6 bases). Per the germline V gene, CDR1 is SGHKS and CDR2 is YYEKEE (reference sequence). The CDR3 runs to 14 residues. Trimming cost V 1 base and J 5 bases, with 10 bases left between them. CDR3 in amino acids: CASSLYGGDQPQHF. Here the CDR3 DNA reads TGTGCCAGCAGCTTGTACGGGGGCGATCAGCCCCAGCATTTT.

V and J are TRBV5-1 and TRBJ1-1, with D perhaps matching TRBD1 (5 bases). The CDR3 length is 12 residues. V was shortened by 4 bases and J by 4 bases, with 8 bases between the two germline ends. Germline lookup yields CDR1 SGHRS and CDR2 YFSETQ. The CDR3 DNA is TGCGCCAGCAGCGGGGGGACCACTGAAGCTTTCTTT. This translates into CASSGGTTEAFF. The full variable domain, with the rest looked up from reference TRBV5-1 and TRBJ1-1, is KAGVTQTPRYLIKTRGQQVTLSCSPISGHRSVSWYQQTPGQGLQFLFEYFSETQRNKGNFPGRFSGRQFSNSRSEMNVSTLELGDSALYLCASSGGTTEAFFGQGTRLTVV.

The genes are TRBV19 and TRBJ2-7, with D perhaps matching TRBD1 or TRBD2 (6 bases each). Germline V gene data show CDR1 as LNHDA and CDR2 as SQIVND (reference sequence). The V end lost 6 bases, the J end lost 3 bases, and 18 bases lay between the germline ends. This CDR3 has 15 amino acids. In nucleotides, the CDR3 is TGTGCCAGTAGCTCCCTCGGGGGCCTCAGCTACGAGCAGTACTTC. Translating gives CASSSLGGLSYEQYF.

This clone was recorded once. The chain joins TRBV5-1 to TRBJ2-7, with D perhaps matching TRBD1 (7 bases). Trimming cost V 0 bases and J 2 bases, with 12 bases left between them. Germline V gives CDR1 SGHRS, CDR2 YFSETQ. The CDR3 is made up of 15 amino acids. CDR3 nucleotide sequence: TGCGCCAGCAGCTTGGTAGGAGGGGGCCCCTACGAGCAGTACTTC. It is translated as CASSLVGGGPYEQYF.

This chain uses TRBV7-9 with TRBJ2-7; unclear D gene. The CDR3 is 13 residues long. The V and J ends lost 1 base and 4 bases respectively, with 8 bases between them. Germline V gene data show CDR1 as SEHNR and CDR2 as FQNEAQ (reference sequence). DNA of the CDR3: TGTGCCAGCAGCTTAGATGCGATTTACGAGCAGTACTTC. It yields the protein CASSLDAIYEQYF.

This chain links TRBV5-1 with TRBJ1-4; D is ambiguous. Trimming cost V 4 bases and J 8 bases, with 12 bases left between them. Germline V lookup: CDR1 SGHRS, CDR2 YFSETQ. The CDR3 length is 13 residues. The CDR3, as DNA: TGCGCCAGCAGCCAGTTTATTGGGGAAAAACTGTTTTTT. This encodes CASSQFIGEKLFF.

The chain has TRBV5-6 and TRBJ1-2; tentative D call: TRBD1 (6 bases). The CDR3 totals 15 residues. V gave up 0 bases and J gave up 2 bases, with 11 bases separating them. CDR1 and CDR2 from the germline V gene are SGHDT and YYEEEE. CDR3 DNA: TGTGCCAGCAGCTTGGATCGGGGGGCAAACTATGGCTACACCTTC. Protein sequence: CASSLDRGANYGYTF.

The gene calls are TRBV5-1 and TRBJ1-1; possibly TRBD1 for D (6 bases). Looked up from germline, CDR1 is SGHRS and CDR2 is YFSETQ. This CDR3 spans 14 amino acids. Trimming removed 4 bases at V and 3 bases at J, with 13 bases between. The CDR3 DNA reads as TGCGCCAGCAGCAAACAGGGAGGAGACACTGAAGCTTTCTTT. Protein: CASSKQGGDTEAFF. The variable domain in full, completed from reference TRBV5-1 and TRBJ1-1, reads KAGVTQTPRYLIKTRGQQVTLSCSPISGHRSVSWYQQTPGQGLQFLFEYFSETQRNKGNFPGRFSGRQFSNSRSEMNVSTLELGDSALYLCASSKQGGDTEAFFGQGTRLTVV.

The chain joins TRBV7-3 to TRBJ2-3, with D uncertain. V was cut by 4 bases and J by 0 bases, with 5 bases left in between. Germline lookup yields CDR1 SGHTA and CDR2 FQGTGA. CDR3 length equals 13 residues. The CDR3 DNA is TGTGCCAGCAGCTCCCCTAGCACAGATACGCAGTATTTT. Translation gives CASSSPSTDTQYF.

This chain connects TRBV28 to TRBJ2-1, with D unclear. V was cut by 4 bases and J by 5 bases, with 18 bases left in between. The CDR3 has 16 residues. The germline V gene has CDR1 MDHEN and CDR2 SYDVKM. DNA for the CDR3: TGTGCCAGCAGTTCCGCCTCCGGGCCCCAAGACAATGAGCAGTTCTTC. Translated, it gives CASSSASGPQDNEQFF.